These T cell receptor beta chains were read from a single sample in a study of vaccination effects on CD4 cells after COVID-19. These TCRs are of unknown antigen specificity. TCRdb's copy holds only in-frame clones and misses some; the assay was immunoSEQ multiplex PCR. The sample contains around 66,000 clones, around 75% of which appear only once. The starting material was CD4+ T cells from PBMCs cultured with HCoV-OC43 spike peptides, obtained before COVID-19 vaccination. Source of these receptors: a human donor who received a COVID-19 vaccine. CDR3s include the opening cysteine and the closing phenylalanine or tryptophan. A D gene is named only where the DNA matches it firmly. Some rows mark clone size as missing; the rest say once, few, many or name a class of expanded clone.

j_call | clone_size | v_call | d_call | cdr3_aa
TRBJ2-2 | once | TRBV5-4 | NA | CASSSGTDTGELFF
TRBJ2-5 | NA | TRBV9 | NA | CASSADMGSQETQYF
TRBJ1-1 | many | TRBV5-1 | TRBD1 | CASSIDRGVAEAFF
TRBJ2-2 | NA | TRBV19 | NA | CASNGGRPSNTGELFF
TRBJ1-5 | NA | TRBV30 | TRBD1 | CAWNRQGGVLHF
TRBJ2-5 | NA | TRBV7-2 | TRBD2 | CASSPPGGRETQYF
TRBJ2-5 | NA | TRBV5-1 | NA | CASSVSGQLGGETQYF
TRBJ1-5 | NA | TRBV2 | NA | CASSENRDDQPQHF
TRBJ2-3 | NA | TRBV7-2 | TRBD1 | CASSLGWGQGLDTQYF
TRBJ1-4 | NA | TRBV9 | TRBD1 | CASSGGQALATNEKLFF
TRBJ1-1 | NA | TRBV7-9 | NA | CASSLGGEAFF
TRBJ2-6 | NA | TRBV6-6 | NA | CASSRGTVPSSGANVLTF
TRBJ1-4 | NA | TRBV7-9 | NA | CASSVWGSTNEKLFF
TRBJ2-2 | NA | TRBV6-5 | TRBD1 | CASSRTGAGELFF
TRBJ2-2 | NA | TRBV7-9 | TRBD2 | CASSLRGGTGELFF
TRBJ1-6 | NA | TRBV19 | NA | CASTDSSGSPLHF
TRBJ1-2 | NA | TRBV12-2 | NA | CASRLAPGPFGYTF
TRBJ2-2 | once | TRBV14 | TRBD2 | CASSQELGAGGRNTGELFF
TRBJ2-3 | NA | TRBV9 | TRBD2 | CASSPSGGAADTQYF
TRBJ1-2 | few | TRBV4-1 | NA | CASSQGGAGRGYTF
TRBJ1-2 | NA | TRBV10-2 | NA | CASTRTGDGYTF
TRBJ2-1 | NA | TRBV4-1 | TRBD2 | CASSQDTSGGYNEQFF
TRBJ2-3 | NA | TRBV5-5 | NA | CASSSPSNTDTQYF
TRBJ1-5 | NA | TRBV5-5 | NA | CASSPTGLPSNQPQHF
TRBJ2-2 | NA | TRBV6-2/TRBV6-3 | NA | CASSYSQGMRDTGELFF
TRBJ2-5 | NA | TRBV2 | TRBD1 | CATIKPKAGDRGETQYF
TRBJ2-4 | NA | TRBV19 | NA | CASSIAGAQRNIQYF
TRBJ1-2 | NA | TRBV27 | NA | CASSSNAGRGYTF
TRBJ2-3 | NA | TRBV19 | NA | CASSSETRTDTQYF
TRBJ2-6 | few | TRBV24-1 | NA | CATASSGANVLTF
TRBJ1-1 | NA | TRBV5-1 | NA | CASSLFVLNTEAFF
TRBJ2-4 | NA | TRBV24-1 | TRBD1 | CATSGTGGAGDIQYF
TRBJ1-1 | NA | TRBV15 | NA | CATSRDGGATEAFF
TRBJ2-2 | few | TRBV19 | TRBD1 | CASSRGQAGTGELFF
TRBJ2-3 | once | TRBV7-2 | TRBD2 | CASSLGGGRTDTQYF
TRBJ1-4 | NA | TRBV28 | NA | CASEGGASRREKLFF
TRBJ1-5 | NA | TRBV5-6 | NA | CASSFGVGLPGPQHF
TRBJ1-2 | NA | TRBV7-9 | TRBD1 | CASSLGGGGYGYTF
TRBJ2-1 | NA | TRBV6-1 | TRBD1 | CASSEDGTGGLYNEQFF
TRBJ1-5 | few | TRBV2 | TRBD1 | CASSGTANQPQHF
TRBJ1-2 | NA | TRBV6-5 | TRBD1 | CASIDRGRTYGYTF
TRBJ2-5 | NA | TRBV18 | NA | CASSPGQQETQYF
TRBJ2-2 | NA | TRBV5-6 | NA | CASSLWKAGELFF
TRBJ1-1 | NA | TRBV2 | NA | CASNSGGGRTEAFF
TRBJ1-3 | NA | TRBV29-1 | NA | CSVKLGAGGNTIYF
TRBJ1-1 | NA | TRBV7-2 | NA | CASSSVMNTEAFF
TRBJ1-1 | NA | TRBV28 | NA | CASSRNTEAFF
TRBJ2-1 | few | TRBV11-2 | TRBD2 | CASSTGTSRFF
TRBJ2-2 | once | TRBV2 | NA | CASSEWQGSTGELFF
TRBJ2-6 | few | TRBV5-1 | NA | CASSLAIWAGVSGANVLTF
TRBJ2-3 | NA | TRBV2 | NA | CASKRAGPGSTDTQYF
TRBJ1-5 | NA | TRBV19 | NA | CATRRSGESNQPQHF
TRBJ2-3 | once | TRBV7-9 | NA | CASSLMGETDTQYF